Described below is a single T cell receptor beta chain sequence and its context. Its specificity is unknown. This entry is derived from a study of post-analysis software for immune sequencing data. On the study more broadly: Relapsing-remitting, secondary progressive and progressive-relapsing multiple sclerosis were all included among the disease courses.

Findings of the study overall: Samples sharing a preparation batch grouped tightly together when assessed by F measure. Those with multiple sclerosis, the patient group, showed significantly lower normalized Chao1 diversity than controls.

The TCR beta cDNA libraries contained unique molecular identifiers. Input of roughly 0.9 to 11 million T cells yielded 550,000 or so cDNA molecules. Each CDR3 protein is one row after TCRdb ran MiXCR on the PCR reads. The repertoire holds roughly 800,000 distinct CDR3 sequences, around 27% seen once, with roughly 0.53% in the top ten. The sample comprised blood. This TCR was recovered from a girl aged 5 to 17 with multiple sclerosis.

CDR3 sequence (DNA): TGTGCCACCAGCAGAGATACAGGGATAGACACTGAAGCTTTCTTT. Translated, it gives CATSRDTGIDTEAFF. The rearrangement joins TRBV15 to TRBJ1-1, with D possibly TRBD1 on 6 matching bases. The ends were cut back, 0 bases at V and 3 bases at J, with 11 bases in the middle. The CDR3 contains 15 residues. CDR1 and CDR2 from the germline V gene are LNHNV and YYDKDF (reference sequence).